This T cell receptor (beta chain) was captured by sequencing in a study of blood T cell repertoires in COVID-19 (dated by TCRdb to 2020 to 2021). Background for the entire study: Collaborator samples came from the United States, Italy and Spain and covered acute and convalescent phases of COVID-19. The material from the prospective study consisted of cDNA or gDNA derived from T cells, B-cell-depleted T cells, or PBMCs. The dataset comprised deeply sampled blood TCRbeta repertoires from subjects exposed to, actively infected with, or recovered from COVID-19. A freely available public database, intended as a resource for researchers studying the immune response to SARS-CoV-2, is where the repertoires were released. Samples came from the ongoing ImmuneRACE study (first 160 participants) plus 1,254 subjects from 6 global collaborators. A de-identified subject ID, COVID-19 status, age in years and sex were almost always included in the sample metadata. Where HLA class I and class II types were available, the types were taken from metadata supplied by the sample provider, not from assay-based typing.

Each collaborating institution followed its own protocols to collect whole blood in K2EDTA tubes. For TCRbeta analysis, collaborators shipped samples as frozen whole blood, isolated PBMCs, or DNA extracted from either of those sample types. The immunoSEQ Assay, a bias-controlled multiplex PCR, was used to amplify TCRbeta CDR3 regions from genomic DNA. The authors processed their data as follows. The number of nucleated cells in each sample was estimated from the amplification of reference gene primers within the assay. To quantify the absolute abundance of each unique TCRbeta CDR3 rearrangement, sequence reads were collapsed and filtered. For each sample, productive Simpson clonality was calculated as the square root of Simpson's diversity index across productive rearrangements. TCRdb obtained this table from immuneACCESS and retained in-frame rearrangements with V and J assigned. These tables miss some clones; where compared with another copy, unresolved V genes account for less than half of the shortfall, and the remainder is unexplained. The DNA gave D and trimming, while V, J and clone size come from that table. Here the sample has about 160,000 clones; 85% occur a single time. The ten largest clones represent under 4% of the sample.

The germline V gene specifies MNHEY as CDR1 and SVGAGI as CDR2. Trimming leaves V shorter by 4 bases and J shorter by 5 bases, with the junction holding 6 bases beyond the gene matches. The CDR3 covers 14 residues, taking in both the cysteine and the phenylalanine. Only the CDR3 part of the read is kept: 42 bases, read in frame from the first base. What the study reported, not specific to this receptor: The quantity of clinical and demographic metadata differed by source and by participant and was supplied without curation.

Details on this clone: Its antigen has not been determined. Per-nucleotide qualities are absent, and no much larger clonotype sits a single base away.

The sequence is built from TRBV6-5 and TRBJ2-3, and TRBD1 aligns with 7 junction nucleotides. Material for sequencing was peripheral blood. The clonotype originates from a human donor with acute or convalescent COVID-19. The donor label of this sample is uncertain. The CDR3 has the sequence CASSFRQGKDTQYF. The DNA sequence is given as TGTGCCAGCAGTTTCCGACAGGGAAAAGATACGCAGTATTTT.